The 2 T cell receptor beta chains below all came from one sample that was sequenced in a study of HIV-infected children after antiretroviral therapy interruption. Described treatment: PENTA 11 planned treatment interruption arm or continuous ART arm. Unique molecular identifiers were included in an RNA-based 3' RACE TCR library. TCRdb reprocessed the 3' RACE reads with MiXCR, giving one entry per CDR3 protein. The profile shows about 15,000 distinct CDR3 sequences, around 3.4% of them singletons. Here the sequenced sample was CD45RO+ CD8+ T cells from PBMCs, pooled from several time points, taken from a donor given antiretroviral therapy, either interrupted or continuous. This sample's subset: memory CD8+ CD45RO+ CD45RA- T cells. The source is a pool of human donors with HIV.

This clonotype showed up many times. The gene calls are TRBV6-1 and TRBJ2-7; TRBD1 might be the D (6 bases). With 6 bases removed from V and 5 bases from J, the gap between germline ends came to 11 bases. The CDR3 loop spans 12 amino acids. From germline, CDR1 is MNHNS and CDR2 SASEGT. CDR3 DNA: TGTGCCAGCAGCAACAGGGTGGACGAGCAGTACTTC. This translates into CASSNRVDEQYF.

This clonotype was observed at least ten times. J is TRBJ2-2 and V is TRBV9; 9 nucleotides match TRBD1. The CDR3 covers 17 residues. Germline lookup yields CDR1 SGDLS and CDR2 YYNGEE. V lost 1 base to trimming and J lost 0 bases; unmatched junction nucleotides: 4. The CDR3 loop is CASSVTRTGANTGELFF. CDR3 coding DNA: TGTGCCAGCAGCGTAACTAGGACAGGGGCGAACACCGGGGAGCTGTTTTTT.